A selection of T cell receptor beta chains follows, all from one sample in a study of blood T cell repertoires in COVID-19. Assay: immunoSEQ multiplex PCR; the TCRdb copy retains only in-frame clones and omits some. Among over 90,000 clones listed, around 80% were seen once. The sequenced material came from peripheral blood. These receptors came from a man in his sixties with active or convalescent COVID-19. The CDR3 runs from the conserved cysteine through the conserved F or W. D genes are given only for firm matches. Not all rows give a size; the values are once, few, many and, for expanded clones, a class.

d_call	clone_size	v_call	j_call	cdr3_aa	cdr3_nt
TRBD2	NA	TRBV6-5	TRBJ2-7	CASRATSSYEQYF	TGTGCCAGCAGGGCGACTAGCAGCTACGAGCAGTACTTC
TRBD1	once	TRBV10-3	TRBJ2-5	CAISGWTGRETQYF	TGTGCCATCAGTGGGTGGACAGGGCGTGAGACCCAGTACTTC
TRBD1	NA	TRBV6-5	TRBJ2-2	CASSLTGPGELFF	TGTGCCAGCAGTTTGACAGGGCCCGGGGAGCTGTTTTTT
TRBD2	NA	TRBV6-2/TRBV6-3	TRBJ2-5	CASSYSGTGGKETQYF	TGTGCCAGCAGTTACTCGGGTACGGGAGGGAAAGAGACCCAGTACTTC
TRBD1	NA	TRBV29-1	TRBJ1-1	CSVDRGLRNTEAFF	TGTAGCGTCGACAGGGGGCTGAGGAACACTGAAGCTTTCTTT
NA	NA	TRBV19	TRBJ2-3	CASSIRGRTDTQYF	TGTGCCAGTAGTATAAGGGGCAGGACAGATACGCAGTATTTT
TRBD1	NA	TRBV18	TRBJ1-1	CASSGQSEAFF	TGTGCCAGCTCGGGACAGTCTGAAGCTTTCTTT
NA	NA	TRBV5-1	TRBJ2-5	CASSLDGEVAGETQYF	TGCGCCAGCAGCTTGGACGGGGAGGTGGCTGGGGAGACCCAGTACTTC
TRBD1	few	TRBV11-2	TRBJ1-2	CASSYPRQGGYTF	TGTGCCAGCAGCTATCCCCGACAGGGAGGCTACACCTTC
NA	few	TRBV19	TRBJ2-2	CASSQRVPRDTGELFF	TGTGCCAGTAGTCAACGGGTCCCCCGAGACACCGGGGAGCTGTTTTTT
NA	NA	TRBV18	TRBJ1-4	CASSPGTSVGNEKLFF	TGTGCCAGCTCACCCGGGACATCGGTGGGGAATGAAAAACTGTTTTTT
NA	NA	TRBV5-4	TRBJ1-2	CASSPAGAEGYTF	TGTGCCAGCAGCCCCGCGGGGGCAGAGGGCTACACCTTC
NA	NA	TRBV7-9	TRBJ1-4	CASSAGGRGGEGEKLFF	TGTGCCAGCAGCGCGGGTGGAAGGGGGGGAGAAGGCGAAAAACTGTTTTTT
NA	NA	TRBV28	TRBJ2-2	CASSSPLGGGYTGELFF	TGTGCCAGCAGTTCCCCCTTAGGTGGGGGCTACACCGGGGAGCTGTTTTTT
NA	NA	TRBV5-1	TRBJ2-5	CASSRLGGQGVETQYF	TGCGCCAGCAGTCGTTTGGGGGGCCAGGGGGTCGAGACCCAGTACTTC
NA	NA	TRBV6-5	TRBJ1-2	CASSYQDLGYGYTF	TGTGCCAGCAGTTACCAGGACTTAGGGTATGGCTACACCTTC
NA	few	TRBV11-2	TRBJ1-5	CASSLGGFDNQPQHF	TGTGCCAGCAGCTTAGGTGGCTTTGACAATCAGCCCCAGCATTTT
NA	NA	TRBV28	TRBJ1-3	CATRESSGNTIYF	TGTGCCACCAGGGAGAGCTCTGGAAACACCATATATTTT
TRBD2	NA	TRBV6-2/TRBV6-3	TRBJ2-1	CASTPAGGGGEARYGSYNEQFF	TGTGCCAGCACCCCCGCGGGGGGCGGGGGGGAGGCCCGATACGGCTCCTACAATGAGCAGTTCTTC
NA	NA	TRBV29-1	TRBJ2-1	CSVEGARYNEQFF	TGCAGCGTTGAGGGGGCGAGGTACAATGAGCAGTTCTTC
NA	once	TRBV5-1	TRBJ2-2	CASRLTVNTGELFF	TGCGCCAGCAGGTTGACAGTTAACACCGGGGAGCTGTTTTTT
NA	many	TRBV11-2	TRBJ1-1	CASSLGGRQEAFF	TGTGCCAGCAGCTTAGGGGGGAGGCAAGAAGCTTTCTTT
TRBD1	few	TRBV30	TRBJ2-7	CAWSVGDRGYEQYF	TGTGCCTGGAGTGTGGGGGACAGGGGCTACGAGCAGTACTTC
NA	NA	TRBV5-1	TRBJ2-1	CASNLQGINEQFF	TGCGCCAGCAACCTACAGGGTATCAATGAGCAGTTCTTC
TRBD1	NA	TRBV10-1	TRBJ2-5	CASSDRRDSQTQETQYF	TGCGCCAGCAGTGATCGTCGGGACAGCCAAACCCAAGAGACCCAGTACTTC
NA	NA	TRBV23-1	TRBJ2-5	CASSPGDNAETQYF	TGCGCCAGCAGTCCTGGGGACAATGCAGAGACCCAGTACTTC
NA	NA	TRBV7-9	TRBJ2-3	CASSLRASTDTQYF	TGTGCCAGCAGCTTGAGAGCTAGCACAGATACGCAGTATTTT
NA	once	TRBV2	TRBJ1-6	CASSRGSSYNSPLHF	TGTGCCAGCAGCAGGGGTAGCTCCTATAATTCACCCCTCCACTTT
NA	NA	TRBV4-3	TRBJ2-1	CASRLAPSYNEQFF	TGCGCCAGCAGACTAGCCCCCTCATACAATGAGCAGTTCTTC
NA	NA	TRBV2	TRBJ1-4	CASRETSTTNEKLFF	TGTGCCAGCAGGGAAACTTCAACAACTAATGAAAAACTGTTTTTT
TRBD2	NA	TRBV18	TRBJ2-7	CASSMTSGRASLTREQYF	TGTGCCAGCTCAATGACTAGCGGGAGAGCCTCTCTTACTCGCGAGCAGTACTTC
NA	NA	TRBV28	TRBJ1-5	CASSPSGGVGNQPQHF	TGTGCCAGCAGCCCTTCGGGGGGAGTGGGCAATCAGCCCCAGCATTTT
NA	NA	TRBV3-1/TRBV3-2	TRBJ2-7	CASGKDYNYEQYF	TGTGCCAGCGGAAAAGACTACAACTACGAGCAGTACTTC
NA	NA	TRBV28	TRBJ2-5	CASSQQLGKETQYF	TGTGCCAGCAGCCAGCAGCTAGGCAAAGAGACCCAGTACTTC
NA	NA	TRBV5-4	TRBJ1-2	CASSLYGANYGYTF	TGTGCCAGCAGCTTGTATGGGGCCAACTATGGCTACACCTTC
TRBD1	NA	TRBV19	TRBJ2-5	CASSPGTGAGETQYF	TGTGCCAGTAGTCCCGGGACAGGGGCGGGCGAGACCCAGTACTTC
NA	NA	TRBV28	TRBJ1-5	CASSTPNTGSNQPQHF	TGTGCCAGCAGCACCCCTAATACAGGTTCTAATCAGCCCCAGCATTTT
NA	NA	TRBV20-1	TRBJ2-1	CSASHSRDNEQFF	TGCAGTGCTAGTCATTCGCGAGACAATGAGCAGTTCTTC
TRBD1	NA	TRBV9	TRBJ2-2	CASSVASQGVGELFF	TGTGCCAGCAGCGTAGCTAGCCAGGGGGTAGGGGAGCTGTTTTTT
NA	NA	TRBV4-3	TRBJ2-6	CASSRMSSGANVLTF	TGCGCCAGCAGCCGTATGAGCTCTGGGGCCAACGTCCTGACTTTC
TRBD1	NA	TRBV4-1	TRBJ1-2	CASSQDSAGGASRGYTF	TGCGCCAGCAGCCAAGATTCGGCAGGGGGCGCGTCTAGGGGCTACACCTTC
TRBD2	NA	TRBV10-2	TRBJ2-3	CASSESVAGGRTDTQYF	TGCGCCAGCAGTGAGTCGGTCGCGGGAGGACGCACAGATACGCAGTATTTT
NA	NA	TRBV19	TRBJ1-4	CASSLQTRTNEKLFF	TGTGCCAGTAGTCTACAGACAAGAACTAATGAAAAACTGTTTTTT
TRBD2	NA	TRBV6-1	TRBJ2-1	CASSDGGRRYEQFF	TGTGCCAGCAGTGACGGCGGGAGGCGGTATGAGCAGTTCTTC
TRBD1	NA	TRBV5-4	TRBJ2-1	CASSLNRGPYNEQFF	TGTGCCAGCAGCTTGAACAGGGGGCCCTACAATGAGCAGTTCTTC
TRBD1	NA	TRBV5-6	TRBJ2-3	CASSYGQGRDTQYF	TGTGCCAGCAGCTACGGACAGGGGAGGGATACGCAGTATTTT
NA	NA	TRBV5-6	TRBJ1-2	CASSLTGFTNYGYTF	TGTGCCAGCAGCCTCACAGGCTTCACCAACTATGGCTACACCTTC
TRBD2	NA	TRBV7-8	TRBJ2-3	CASSYEASGMVDTQYF	TGTGCCAGCAGCTACGAGGCTAGCGGGATGGTAGATACGCAGTATTTT
NA	NA	TRBV25-1	TRBJ2-5	CASSEMSLKETQYF	TGTGCCAGCAGTGAAATGTCCCTAAAAGAGACCCAGTACTTC
TRBD1	NA	TRBV7-3	TRBJ2-3	CASSDQGTDTDTQYF	TGTGCCAGCAGCGACCAAGGGACAGACACAGATACGCAGTATTTT
NA	NA	TRBV6-6	TRBJ1-1	CASSYSPGNTEAFF	TGTGCCAGCAGTTACTCGCCCGGGAACACTGAAGCTTTCTTT